Shown below are 4 T cell receptor beta chains from a single sample sequenced in a study of cytomegalovirus exposure and HLA in healthy donors. The method was immunoSEQ multiplex PCR; TCRdb's version includes in-frame clones alone and lacks a portion of them. The table lists some 330,000 clones, roughly 89% of them singletons. Sequencing was performed on PBMCs. These receptors originate from a woman aged 18-30 years in good health and CMV-seronegative.

The chain recombines TRBV19 with TRBJ2-7; 8 positions match TRBD2. The germline CDR1 and CDR2 sequences are LNHDA and SQIVND (reference sequence). The CDR3 covers 17 residues. V lost 3 bases, J lost 0 bases, and 10 bases stayed unmatched. CDR3 sequence (DNA): TGTGCCAGTAGTATCAGCGCCCTAGCGGGTCCCTCCTACGAGCAGTACTTC. Amino acid sequence: CASSISALAGPSYEQYF.

The sample holds a few counts of this clone. The rearrangement links TRBV27 to TRBJ2-7; TRBD2 agrees at 7 bases. Germline V CDR1 and CDR2: MNHEY, SMNVEV (reference sequence). The CDR3 loop spans 16 amino acids. The V segment lost 5 bases and the J segment 0 bases; nucleotides outside the gene matches: 10. The DNA of the CDR3 is TGTGCCAGCAGTATTACTGGGCGGGGGAGCTCCTACGAGCAGTACTTC. Amino acid sequence: CASSITGRGSSYEQYF.

The J gene is TRBJ2-6, the V gene TRBV9, with TRBD2 identical over 9 bases. CDR3 length: 21 amino acids. The germline V gene has CDR1 SGDLS and CDR2 YYNGEE. V shed 0 bases, J shed 0 bases, and the junction held 13 bases outside the gene matches. The CDR3 DNA is TGTGCCAGCAGCGTAGATGCGGGAGGGATTTTCTACGGCTCTGGGGCCAACGTCCTGACTTTC. This gives the protein CASSVDAGGIFYGSGANVLTF.

This chain connects TRBV7-9 to TRBJ2-7, with 8 bases matching TRBD2. The CDR3 has 14 amino acids. After removal of 7 bases from V and 3 bases from J, the junction contained 8 bases not matched to a gene. Germline V gene lookup returns CDR1 SEHNR and CDR2 FQNEAQ (reference sequence). The CDR3: CASTKLAGGYEQYF. The CDR3 nucleotides are TGTGCCAGCACCAAGCTCGCGGGAGGCTACGAGCAGTACTTC.